These T cell receptor beta chains were read from a single sample in a study of CD8+ T cells in alopecia areata. The assay was immunoSEQ multiplex PCR, and TCRdb's table has in-frame clones only and misses some. The sample contains 220,000 or so clones, about 53% of which appear only once. The sequencing used CD4+ T cells sorted from blood, collected at week 0. These TCRs come from a human donor with alopecia areata. CDR3s leave out the opening cysteine and the closing phenylalanine or tryptophan. The size entry is marked missing in some rows and otherwise reads once, few, many or a size class.

V gene	J gene	clone size	CDR3 protein
TRBV2	TRBJ2-5	NA	ASSERRSLETQY
TRBV18	TRBJ2-7	few	ASSPGGLTSYEQY
TRBV2	TRBJ2-1	NA	ASSEERGYEQF
TRBV6-5	TRBJ2-5	few	ASSHGGTQY
TRBV23-1	TRBJ1-3	NA	ASSQSGTASGNTIY
TRBV2	TRBJ2-4	NA	ASSELLGPAKNIQY
TRBV11-2	TRBJ2-6	few	ASSRFDTSPSGANVLT
TRBV27	TRBJ2-3	NA	ASRGGGVYTDTQY
TRBV4-1	TRBJ2-5	NA	ASSQDPSGSGRETQY
TRBV7-3	TRBJ1-1	NA	ASSLTPRNTEAF
TRBV6-5	TRBJ2-3	NA	ASSYLSGHTDTQY
TRBV4-1	TRBJ1-1	NA	ASSQNTGLSTEAF
TRBV25-1	TRBJ1-3	few	ASSSGQGAPRNTIY
TRBV7-2	TRBJ2-4	once	ASSAGLAGAKNIQY
TRBV6-1	TRBJ2-3	few	ASSDGRGTDTQY
TRBV5-1	TRBJ1-1	NA	ASSLRENTEAF
TRBV29-1	TRBJ2-1	few	SVRTGTGGGNEQF
TRBV15	TRBJ1-1	NA	ATSREARVETEAF
TRBV18	TRBJ2-7	NA	ASSRRSLESFEQY
TRBV9	TRBJ2-7	NA	ASSDGAQTYEQY
TRBV11-2	TRBJ2-7	few	ASSFTRQASYEQY
TRBV25-1	TRBJ1-2	few	ASSEGLGGYT
TRBV5-1	TRBJ1-2	NA	ASSSRQLGANYGYT
TRBV6-5	TRBJ2-3	NA	ASSYSGLAGDDTQY
TRBV6-6	TRBJ1-5	NA	AATGPNNQPQH
TRBV4-2	TRBJ2-7	few	ASSPGQGAEEQY
TRBV11-1	TRBJ2-7	NA	ASSLRGYEQY
TRBV15	TRBJ2-7	NA	ATSRERRGPYEQY
TRBV6-5	TRBJ1-2	few	ASSSSRLDGYT
TRBV19	TRBJ1-5	NA	ASSIPFNGQVSNQPQH
TRBV29-1	TRBJ2-4	NA	SVDRPLAKNIQY
TRBV5-4	TRBJ1-2	NA	ASRKDLGYT
TRBV28	TRBJ2-3	NA	ASGTGQGTDTQY
TRBV7-2	TRBJ1-5	few	ASSKGGVRWDQPQH
TRBV9	TRBJ2-7	few	ASSVETSGPYEQY
TRBV4-1	TRBJ1-5	few	ASSHNGGGNQPQH
TRBV21-1	TRBJ2-3	many	ASSELALARGTQY
TRBV5-4	TRBJ2-5	few	ASTIRLAGGETQY
TRBV5-1	TRBJ2-7	few	ASSGTGPSYEQY
TRBV27	TRBJ1-5	NA	ASSPRGVGVGNQPQH
TRBV6-1	TRBJ1-1	NA	ASSDGQALGNTEAF
TRBV27	TRBJ1-2	NA	ASHTGGKGYT
TRBV25-1	TRBJ2-6	NA	ASSERGLRSGANVLT
TRBV18	TRBJ2-7	once	ASSPSMGLGNYEQY
TRBV6-6	TRBJ2-7	many	ASSYADRNYEQY
TRBV9	TRBJ2-5	NA	ASSVAPLAGGPQETQY
TRBV7-3	TRBJ2-1	few	ASSLTRDYNEQF
TRBV5-6	TRBJ1-1	few	ASSLRQALLNTEAF
TRBV19	TRBJ2-1	NA	ASSIEWDRGEQF
TRBV5-4	TRBJ1-6	few	ASSLDRFNSPLH
TRBV30	TRBJ2-2	NA	AWSVNTGELF
TRBV4-1	TRBJ2-7	NA	ASSRNQDSYEQY
TRBV5-1	TRBJ2-6	once	ASSLVPSGANVLT